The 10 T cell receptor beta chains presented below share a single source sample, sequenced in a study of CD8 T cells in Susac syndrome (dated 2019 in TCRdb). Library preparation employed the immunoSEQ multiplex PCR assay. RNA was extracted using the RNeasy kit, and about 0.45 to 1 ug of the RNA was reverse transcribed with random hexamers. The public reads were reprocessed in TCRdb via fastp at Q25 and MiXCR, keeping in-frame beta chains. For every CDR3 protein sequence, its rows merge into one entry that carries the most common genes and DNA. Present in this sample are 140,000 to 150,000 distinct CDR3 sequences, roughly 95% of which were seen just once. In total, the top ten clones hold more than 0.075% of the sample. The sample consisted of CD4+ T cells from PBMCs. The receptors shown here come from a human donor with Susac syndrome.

The chain's CDR3 is CASSAGLGQETQYF. The CDR3 coding sequence is TGCGCCAGCTCTGCCGGACTAGGTCAAGAGACCCAGTACTTC. This rearrangement joins TRBV5-1 to TRBJ2-5, with 7 bases matching TRBD2. Germline lookup yields CDR1 SGHRS and CDR2 YFSETQ. Trimming at V came to 7 bases and at J to 2 bases, leaving 8 bases not matched to a gene. The CDR3 is made up of 14 amino acids.

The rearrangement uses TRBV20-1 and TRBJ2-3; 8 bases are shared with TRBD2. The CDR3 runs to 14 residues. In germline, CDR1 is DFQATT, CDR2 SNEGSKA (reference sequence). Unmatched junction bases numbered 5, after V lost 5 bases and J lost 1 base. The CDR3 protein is CSAGRAGGTDTQYF. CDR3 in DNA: TGCAGTGCTGGCAGAGCGGGAGGCACAGATACGCAGTATTTT.

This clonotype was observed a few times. The CDR3 protein is CASSLRLNTEAFF. The CDR3 region has the DNA TGTGCCAGCAGCTTGAGACTAAACACTGAAGCTTTCTTT. The V and J genes are TRBV7-2 and TRBJ1-1; D not certain. Germline V gene lookup returns CDR1 SGHTA and CDR2 FQGNSA. Trimming cost V 3 bases and J 2 bases, with 7 bases left between them. The CDR3 consists of 13 residues.

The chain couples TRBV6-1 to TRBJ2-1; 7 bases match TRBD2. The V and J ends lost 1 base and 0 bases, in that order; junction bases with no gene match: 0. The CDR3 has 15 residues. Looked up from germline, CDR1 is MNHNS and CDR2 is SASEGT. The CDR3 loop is CASSEGLASYNEQFF. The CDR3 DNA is TGTGCCAGCAGTGAAGGACTAGCCTCCTACAATGAGCAGTTCTTC.

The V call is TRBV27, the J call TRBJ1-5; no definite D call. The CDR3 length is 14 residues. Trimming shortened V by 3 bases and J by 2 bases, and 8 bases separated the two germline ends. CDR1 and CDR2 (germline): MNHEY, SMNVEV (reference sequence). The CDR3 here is CASSLVAGNQPQHF. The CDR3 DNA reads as TGTGCCAGCAGTTTGGTGGCAGGCAATCAGCCCCAGCATTTT.

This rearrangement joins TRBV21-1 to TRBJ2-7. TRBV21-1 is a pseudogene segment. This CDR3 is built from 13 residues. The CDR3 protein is CASSAGCPYEQYF. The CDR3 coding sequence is TGTGCCAGCAGTGCGGGATGCCCCTACGAGCAGTACTTC.

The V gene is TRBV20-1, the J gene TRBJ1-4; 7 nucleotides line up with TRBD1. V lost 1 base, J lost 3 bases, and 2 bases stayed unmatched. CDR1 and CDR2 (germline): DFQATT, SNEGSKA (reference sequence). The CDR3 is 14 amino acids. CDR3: CSARGTGPNEKLFF. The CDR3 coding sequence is TGCAGTGCTAGAGGGACAGGTCCTAATGAAAAACTGTTTTTT.

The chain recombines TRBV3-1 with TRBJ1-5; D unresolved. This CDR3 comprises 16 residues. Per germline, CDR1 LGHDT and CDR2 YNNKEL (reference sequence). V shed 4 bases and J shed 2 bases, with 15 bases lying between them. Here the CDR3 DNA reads TGTGCCAGCAGCCCCACCGTGTCATTGGGCAATCAGCCCCAGCATTTT. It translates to CASSPTVSLGNQPQHF.

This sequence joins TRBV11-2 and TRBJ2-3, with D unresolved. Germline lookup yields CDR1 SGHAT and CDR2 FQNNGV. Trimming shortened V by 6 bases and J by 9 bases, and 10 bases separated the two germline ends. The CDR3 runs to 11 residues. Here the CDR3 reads CASRSVRTQYF. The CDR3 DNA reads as TGTGCCAGCAGGAGCGTGAGAACGCAGTATTTT.

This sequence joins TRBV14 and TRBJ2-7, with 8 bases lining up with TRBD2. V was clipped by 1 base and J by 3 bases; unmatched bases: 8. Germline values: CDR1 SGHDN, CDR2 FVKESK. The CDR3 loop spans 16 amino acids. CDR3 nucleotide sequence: TGTGCCAGCAGCCAAGTCGGGAGGGCATCTGACTACGAGCAGTACTTC. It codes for CASSQVGRASDYEQYF.